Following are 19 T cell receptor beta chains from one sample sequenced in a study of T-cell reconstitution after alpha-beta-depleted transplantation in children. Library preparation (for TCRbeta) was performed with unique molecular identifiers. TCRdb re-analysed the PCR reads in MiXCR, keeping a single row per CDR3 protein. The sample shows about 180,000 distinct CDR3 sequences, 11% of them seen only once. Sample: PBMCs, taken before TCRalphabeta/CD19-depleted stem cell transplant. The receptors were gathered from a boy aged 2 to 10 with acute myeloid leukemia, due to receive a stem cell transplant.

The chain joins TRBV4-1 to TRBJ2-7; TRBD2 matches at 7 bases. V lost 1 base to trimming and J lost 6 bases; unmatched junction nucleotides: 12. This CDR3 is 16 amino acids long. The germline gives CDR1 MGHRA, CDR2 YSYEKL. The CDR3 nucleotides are TGCGCCAGCAGCCAAGGACGGGCTAGCGGACCCATCGAGCAGTACTTC. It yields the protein CASSQGRASGPIEQYF.

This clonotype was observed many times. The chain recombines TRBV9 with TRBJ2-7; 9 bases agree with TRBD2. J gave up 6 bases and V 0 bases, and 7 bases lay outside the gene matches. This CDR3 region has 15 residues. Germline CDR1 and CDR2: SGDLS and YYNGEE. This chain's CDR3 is CASSVGAGGSLEQYF. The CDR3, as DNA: TGTGCCAGCAGCGTAGGAGCGGGAGGATCCCTCGAGCAGTACTTC.

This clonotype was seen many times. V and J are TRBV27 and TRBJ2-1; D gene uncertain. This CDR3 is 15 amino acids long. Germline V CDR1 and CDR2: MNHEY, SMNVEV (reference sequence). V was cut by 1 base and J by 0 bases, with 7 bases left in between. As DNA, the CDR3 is TGTGCCAGCAGTTTATGGATGAGCTCCTACAATGAGCAGTTCTTC. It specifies CASSLWMSSYNEQFF.

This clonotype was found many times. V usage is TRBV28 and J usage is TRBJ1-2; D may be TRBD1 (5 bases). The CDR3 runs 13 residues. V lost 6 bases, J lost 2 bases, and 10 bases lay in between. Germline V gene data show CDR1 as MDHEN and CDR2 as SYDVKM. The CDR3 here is CASRDGTNYGYTF. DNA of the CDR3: TGTGCCAGCAGGGACGGGACGAACTATGGCTACACCTTC.

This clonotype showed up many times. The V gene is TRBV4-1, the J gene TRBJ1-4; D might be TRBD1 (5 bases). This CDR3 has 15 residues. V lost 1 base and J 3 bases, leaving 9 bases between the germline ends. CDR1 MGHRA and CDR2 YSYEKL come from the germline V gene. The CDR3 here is CASSQVGGSNEKLFF. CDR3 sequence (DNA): TGCGCCAGCAGCCAAGTTGGGGGGTCTAATGAAAAACTGTTTTTT.

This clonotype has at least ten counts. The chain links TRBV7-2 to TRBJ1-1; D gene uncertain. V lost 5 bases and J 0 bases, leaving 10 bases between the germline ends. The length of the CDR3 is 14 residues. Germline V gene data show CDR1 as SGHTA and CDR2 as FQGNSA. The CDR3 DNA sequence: TGTGCCAGCAGCCTACGACGGATGAACACTGAAGCTTTCTTT. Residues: CASSLRRMNTEAFF.

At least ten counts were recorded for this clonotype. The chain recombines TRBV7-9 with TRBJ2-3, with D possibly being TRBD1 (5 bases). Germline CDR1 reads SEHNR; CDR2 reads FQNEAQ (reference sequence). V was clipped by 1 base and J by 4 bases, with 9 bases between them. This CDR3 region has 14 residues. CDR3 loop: CASSLEGQPDTQYF. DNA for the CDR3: TGTGCCAGCAGCTTAGAGGGGCAGCCAGATACGCAGTATTTT.

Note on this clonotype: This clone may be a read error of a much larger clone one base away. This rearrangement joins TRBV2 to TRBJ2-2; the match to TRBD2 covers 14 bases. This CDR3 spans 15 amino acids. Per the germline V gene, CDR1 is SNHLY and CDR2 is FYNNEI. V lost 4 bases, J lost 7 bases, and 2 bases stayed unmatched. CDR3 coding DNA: TGTGCCAGCAGTGGACTAGCGGGAGGGGGCGGGGAGCTGTTTTTT. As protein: CASSGLAGGGGELFF.

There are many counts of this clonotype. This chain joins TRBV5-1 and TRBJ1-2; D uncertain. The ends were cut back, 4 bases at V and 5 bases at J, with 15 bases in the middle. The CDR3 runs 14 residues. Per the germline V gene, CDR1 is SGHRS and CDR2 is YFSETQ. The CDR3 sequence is CASSLDLPSYGYTF. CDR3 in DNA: TGCGCCAGCAGCCTGGATCTGCCGTCTTATGGCTACACCTTC.

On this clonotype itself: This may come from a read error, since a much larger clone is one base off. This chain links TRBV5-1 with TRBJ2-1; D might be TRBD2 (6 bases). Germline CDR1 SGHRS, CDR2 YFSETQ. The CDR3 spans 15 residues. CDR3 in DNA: TGCACCAGCAGCTTTGTCGCGGGGCCCTACAATGAGCAGTTCTTC. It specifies CTSSFVAGPYNEQFF.

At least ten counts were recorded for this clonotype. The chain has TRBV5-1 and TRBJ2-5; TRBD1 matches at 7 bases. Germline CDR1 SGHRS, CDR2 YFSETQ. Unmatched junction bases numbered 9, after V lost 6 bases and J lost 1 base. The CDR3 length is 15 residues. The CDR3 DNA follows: TGCGCCAGCACGCTCACCGGGACAGTCCAAGAGACCCAGTACTTC. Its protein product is CASTLTGTVQETQYF.

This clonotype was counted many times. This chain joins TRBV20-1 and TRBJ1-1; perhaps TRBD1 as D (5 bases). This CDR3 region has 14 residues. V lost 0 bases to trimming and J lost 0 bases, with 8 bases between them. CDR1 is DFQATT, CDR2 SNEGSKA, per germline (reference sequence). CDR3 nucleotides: TGCAGTGCTAGAGATCCAGGGTTGAACACTGAAGCTTTCTTT. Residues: CSARDPGLNTEAFF.

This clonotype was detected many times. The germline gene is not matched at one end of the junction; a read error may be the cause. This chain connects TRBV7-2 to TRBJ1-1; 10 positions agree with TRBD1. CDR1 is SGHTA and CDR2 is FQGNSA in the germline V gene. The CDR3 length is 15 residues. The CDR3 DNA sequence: TGTGCCAGCAGCTTCGTAGGGACAGGGGTATCAAAAGCCTTCTTT. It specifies CASSFVGTGVSKAFF.

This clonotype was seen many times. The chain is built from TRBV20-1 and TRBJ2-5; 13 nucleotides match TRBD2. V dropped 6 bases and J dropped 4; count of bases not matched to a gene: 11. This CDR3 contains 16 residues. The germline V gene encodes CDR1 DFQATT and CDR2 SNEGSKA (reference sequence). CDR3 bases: TGCAGTGCGCGGACTAGCGGGAGAGTTTTAGGAGAGACCCAGTACTTC. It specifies CSARTSGRVLGETQYF.

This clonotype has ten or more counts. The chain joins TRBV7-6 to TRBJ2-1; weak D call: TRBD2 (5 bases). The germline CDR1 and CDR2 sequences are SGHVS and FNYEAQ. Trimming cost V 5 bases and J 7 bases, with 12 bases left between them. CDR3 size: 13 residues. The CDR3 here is CASSPGIINEQFF. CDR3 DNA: TGTGCCAGCAGCCCGGGGATCATTAATGAGCAGTTCTTC.

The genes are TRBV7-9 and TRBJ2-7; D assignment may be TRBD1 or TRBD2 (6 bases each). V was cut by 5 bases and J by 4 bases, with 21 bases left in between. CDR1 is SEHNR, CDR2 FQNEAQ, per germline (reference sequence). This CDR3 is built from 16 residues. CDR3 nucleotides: TGTGCCAGCAGCCAGGGGCGGGGCACCTTTTATTACGAGCAGTACTTC. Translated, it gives CASSQGRGTFYYEQYF.

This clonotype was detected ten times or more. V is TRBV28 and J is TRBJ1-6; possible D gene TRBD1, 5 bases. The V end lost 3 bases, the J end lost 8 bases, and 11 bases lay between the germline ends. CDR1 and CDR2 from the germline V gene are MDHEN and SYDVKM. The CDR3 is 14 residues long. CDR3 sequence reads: CASSFRGGDSPLHF. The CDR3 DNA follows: TGTGCCAGCAGTTTTAGGGGAGGCGATTCACCCCTCCACTTT. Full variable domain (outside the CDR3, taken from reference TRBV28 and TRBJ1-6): DVKVTQSSRYLVKRTGEKVFLECVQDMDHENMFWYRQDPGLGLRLIYFSYDVKMKEKGDIPEGYSVSREKKERFSLILESASTNQTSMYLCASSFRGGDSPLHFGNGTRLTVT.

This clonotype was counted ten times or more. The CDR3 DNA reads TGCAGTGCTAGGAGCGGAGGGCAGTATGGCTACACCTTC. Translation gives CSARSGGQYGYTF. The V call is TRBV20-1, the J call TRBJ1-2; D is undetermined. The CDR3 is 13 residues long. V dropped 3 bases and J dropped 5 bases, with 13 bases sitting between them. Germline CDR1 reads DFQATT; CDR2 reads SNEGSKA (reference sequence).

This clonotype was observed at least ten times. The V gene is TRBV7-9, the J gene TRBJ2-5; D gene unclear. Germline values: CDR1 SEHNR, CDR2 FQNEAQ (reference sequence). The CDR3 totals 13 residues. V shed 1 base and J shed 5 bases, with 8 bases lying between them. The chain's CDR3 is CASSLGLLETQYF. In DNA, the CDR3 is TGTGCCAGCAGCTTAGGCCTTCTGGAGACCCAGTACTTC.